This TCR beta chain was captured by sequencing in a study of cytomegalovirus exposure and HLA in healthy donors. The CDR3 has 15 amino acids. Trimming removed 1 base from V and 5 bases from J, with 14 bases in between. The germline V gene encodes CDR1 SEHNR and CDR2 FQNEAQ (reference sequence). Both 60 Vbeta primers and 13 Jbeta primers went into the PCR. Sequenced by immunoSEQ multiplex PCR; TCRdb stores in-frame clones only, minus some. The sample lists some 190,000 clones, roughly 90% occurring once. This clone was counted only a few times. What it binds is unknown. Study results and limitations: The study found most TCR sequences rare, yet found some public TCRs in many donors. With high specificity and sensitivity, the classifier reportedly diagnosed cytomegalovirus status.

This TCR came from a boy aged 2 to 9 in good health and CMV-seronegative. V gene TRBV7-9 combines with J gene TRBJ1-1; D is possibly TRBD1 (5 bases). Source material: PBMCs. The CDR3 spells CASSLVQGGGTEAFF. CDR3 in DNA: TGTGCCAGCAGCTTAGTCCAGGGAGGAGGGACTGAAGCTTTCTTT.